This TCR beta chain was captured in a study of T-cell memory formation after mild COVID-19. Study overall: Clusters of TCRs were largely donor specific. Study conclusions and caveats: Pre-infection memory already had some responding clones, implying cross-reactive memory joined. Shrinking CD4+ clones were chiefly CM and EM; CD8+ ones were chiefly EMRA.

This clonotype appeared a few times. What it binds is not known. The CDR3 runs to 15 residues. Germline values: CDR1 LNHDA, CDR2 SQIVND (reference sequence). V shed 2 bases and J shed 5 bases, with 13 bases lying between them. 5'RACE primed from the constant segment yielded TCR alpha and TCR beta cDNA libraries bearing sample barcodes and UMIs. MiXCR was run by TCRdb on the 5' RACE reads, yielding one entry per CDR3 protein. Among 150,000 to 200,000 distinct CDR3 sequences listed, roughly 12% were seen once. This receptor was obtained from a man between 18 and 29 years old who had mild COVID-19 (a few samples of this study predate the infection). Cell type and time point are not known. The V call is TRBV19, the J call TRBJ2-1; D gene ambiguous. Sequenced material: PBMCs or a T cell subset sorted from them (not recorded which). CDR3 sequence: CASSILRPPDNEQFF. The CDR3 DNA sequence: TGTGCCAGTAGTATACTGAGGCCCCCGGACAATGAGCAGTTCTTC.